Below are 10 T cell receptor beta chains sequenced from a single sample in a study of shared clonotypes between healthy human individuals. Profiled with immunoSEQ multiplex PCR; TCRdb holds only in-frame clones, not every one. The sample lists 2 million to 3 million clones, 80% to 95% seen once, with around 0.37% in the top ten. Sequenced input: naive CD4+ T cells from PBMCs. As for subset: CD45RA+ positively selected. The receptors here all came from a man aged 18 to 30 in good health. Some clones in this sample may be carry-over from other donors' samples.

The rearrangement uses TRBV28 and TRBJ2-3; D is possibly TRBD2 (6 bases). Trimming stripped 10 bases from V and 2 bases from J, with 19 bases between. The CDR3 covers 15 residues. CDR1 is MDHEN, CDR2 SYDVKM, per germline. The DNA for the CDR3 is TGTGCCACCTGGGCGGGCGGGACGAACACAGATACGCAGTATTTT. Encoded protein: CATWAGGTNTDTQYF.

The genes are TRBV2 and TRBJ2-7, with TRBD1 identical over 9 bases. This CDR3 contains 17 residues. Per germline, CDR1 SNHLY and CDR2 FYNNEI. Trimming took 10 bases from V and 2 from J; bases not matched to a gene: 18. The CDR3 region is CATVPRDRVTPAYEQYF. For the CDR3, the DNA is TGTGCCACAGTCCCCCGGGACAGGGTCACTCCTGCCTACGAGCAGTACTTC.

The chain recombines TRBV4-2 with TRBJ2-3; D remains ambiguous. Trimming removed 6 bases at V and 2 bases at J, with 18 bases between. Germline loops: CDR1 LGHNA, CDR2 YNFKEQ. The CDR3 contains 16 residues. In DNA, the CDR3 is TGTGCCAGCAGGGTAGACCGTAATAGAAACACAGATACGCAGTATTTT. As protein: CASRVDRNRNTDTQYF.

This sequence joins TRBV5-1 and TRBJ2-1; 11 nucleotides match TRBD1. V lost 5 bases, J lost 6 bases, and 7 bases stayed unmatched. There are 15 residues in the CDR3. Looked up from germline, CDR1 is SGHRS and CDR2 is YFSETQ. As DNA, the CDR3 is TGCGCCAGCAGTCGCGGGACAGGGGGAATCAATGAGCAGTTCTTC. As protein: CASSRGTGGINEQFF.

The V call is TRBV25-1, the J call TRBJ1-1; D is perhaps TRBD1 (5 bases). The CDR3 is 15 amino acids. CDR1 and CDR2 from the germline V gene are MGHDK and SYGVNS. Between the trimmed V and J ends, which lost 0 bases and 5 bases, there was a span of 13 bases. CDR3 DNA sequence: TGTGCCAGCAGTGAATATGGTTCCGGGGGGACTGAAGCTTTCTTT. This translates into CASSEYGSGGTEAFF. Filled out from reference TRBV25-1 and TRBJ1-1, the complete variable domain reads EADIYQTPRYLVIGTGKKITLECSQTMGHDKMYWYQQDPGMELHLIHYSYGVNSTEKGDLSSESTVSRIRTEHFPLTLESARPSHTSQYLCASSEYGSGGTEAFFGQGTRLTVV.

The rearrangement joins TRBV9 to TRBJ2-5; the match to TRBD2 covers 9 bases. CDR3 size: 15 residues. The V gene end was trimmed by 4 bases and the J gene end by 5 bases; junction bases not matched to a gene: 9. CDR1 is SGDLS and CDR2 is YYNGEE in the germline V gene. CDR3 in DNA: TGTGCCAGCAGCTACATTCCTAGCGGGATTGAGACCCAGTACTTC. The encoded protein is CASSYIPSGIETQYF.

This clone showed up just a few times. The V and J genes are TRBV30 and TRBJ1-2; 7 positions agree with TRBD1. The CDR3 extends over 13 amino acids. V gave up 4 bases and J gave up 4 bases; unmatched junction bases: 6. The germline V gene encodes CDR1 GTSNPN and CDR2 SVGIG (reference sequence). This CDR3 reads CAWTKGQSYGYTF. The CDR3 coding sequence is TGTGCCTGGACTAAGGGACAGAGCTATGGCTACACCTTC. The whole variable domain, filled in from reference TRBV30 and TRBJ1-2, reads SQTIHQWPATLVQPVGSPLSLECTVEGTSNPNLYWYRQAAGRGLQLLFYSVGIGQISSEVPQNLSASRPQDRQFILSSKKLLLSDSGFYLCAWTKGQSYGYTFGSGTRLTVV.

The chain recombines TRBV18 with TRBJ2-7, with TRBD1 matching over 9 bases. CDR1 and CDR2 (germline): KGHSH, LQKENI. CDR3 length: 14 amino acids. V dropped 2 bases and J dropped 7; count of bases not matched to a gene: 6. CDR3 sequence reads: CASSPGDRAKEQYF. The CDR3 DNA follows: TGTGCCAGCTCACCAGGGGACAGGGCTAAGGAGCAGTACTTC.

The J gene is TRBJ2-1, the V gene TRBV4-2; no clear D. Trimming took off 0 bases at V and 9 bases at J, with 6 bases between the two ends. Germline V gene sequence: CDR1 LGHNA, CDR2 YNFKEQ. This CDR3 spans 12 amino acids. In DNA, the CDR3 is TGTGCCAGCAGCCAAGAGCACGGTGAGCAGTTCTTC. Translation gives CASSQEHGEQFF.

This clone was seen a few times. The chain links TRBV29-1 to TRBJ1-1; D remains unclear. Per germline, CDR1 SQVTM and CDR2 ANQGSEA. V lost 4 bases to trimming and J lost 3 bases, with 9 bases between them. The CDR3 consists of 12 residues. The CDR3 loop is CSVARVDTEAFF. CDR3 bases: TGCAGCGTTGCTCGGGTGGACACTGAAGCTTTCTTT.